The 27 T cell receptor beta chains given below trace back to one sample, sequenced in a study of CXCR3-negative and CXCR3-positive naive CD8 T cells. Preparation of TRB cDNA libraries relied on 5' RACE carrying UMI labels. TCRdb reprocessed the 5' RACE reads, with one entry per CDR3 protein and no DNA. Its table records about 40,000 distinct CDR3 sequences. The sequenced sample consisted of memory CD8+ T cells from blood. The receptors shown here come from a human donor in good health. Some clones in this sample may be carry-over from other donors' samples.

This chain connects TRBV12-3 or TRBV12-4 to TRBJ2-5; checking the TCRdb D call of TRBD1 is not possible without DNA. The CDR3 is 13 residues long. The CDR3 protein is CASGMDSQETQYF.

J is TRBJ2-1 and V is TRBV10-1; TCRdb proposes TRBD2, but this gene call is untestable without DNA. The V gene's germline CDR1 is WNHNN and CDR2 SYGVQD (reference sequence). The length of the CDR3 is 13 residues. CDR3 amino acids: CASSESVSPEQFF.

The V gene is TRBV29-1, the J gene TRBJ1-2; TCRdb outputs TRBD1, but without DNA this stays unchecked. This CDR3 contains 12 residues. CDR1 and CDR2 (germline): SQVTM, ANQGSEA. The CDR3 reads CSSRTGYGGYTF.

V gene TRBV7-9 combines with J gene TRBJ1-2; with no DNA, the TCRdb D assignment of TRBD1 cannot be verified. This CDR3 has 14 amino acids. CDR1 is SEHNR, CDR2 FQNEAQ, per germline (reference sequence). The CDR3 reads CASSGGQGNYGYTF. Full variable domain (missing parts from reference TRBV7-9 and TRBJ1-2): DTGVSQNPRHKITKRGQNVTFRCDPISEHNRLYWYRQTLGQGPEFLTYFQNEAQLEKSRLLSDRFSAERPKGSFSTLEIQRTEQGDSAMYLCASSGGQGNYGYTFGSGTRLTVV.

The V and J genes are TRBV7-9 and TRBJ1-4. The CDR3 has 13 amino acids. Germline V gives CDR1 SEHNR, CDR2 FQNEAQ (reference sequence). CDR3 region: CASSFGTNEKLFF.

The rearrangement joins TRBV7-3 to TRBJ2-1. Germline CDR1 SGHTA, CDR2 FQGTGA. CDR3 size: 12 residues. CDR3 region: CASSLYGDEQFF.

The chain couples TRBV4-1 to TRBJ2-1. This CDR3 comprises 13 residues. Germline CDR1 is MGHRA and CDR2 is YSYEKL. This CDR3 is CASRNTINNEQFF.

V usage is TRBV13 and J usage is TRBJ1-5; TCRdb names TRBD1, which stays unverified in the absence of DNA. The CDR3 sequence is 12 residues long. Germline assignment: CDR1 PRHDT and CDR2 FYEKMQ (reference sequence). CDR3 in amino acids: CASSIWGQPQHF.

The rearrangement links TRBV12-3 or TRBV12-4 to TRBJ2-5. The CDR3 loop spans 11 amino acids. The CDR3 loop is CASSFSETQYF.

Its frequency marks this clonotype as medium-sized (0.01 to 0.1%). The chain uses TRBV4-1 and TRBJ2-1. The germline V gene has CDR1 MGHRA and CDR2 YSYEKL. This CDR3 spans 12 amino acids. CDR3 region: CASSPSGNEQFF.

The chain couples TRBV7-9 to TRBJ1-1; the D gene TCRdb calls, TRBD1, cannot be checked with no DNA. CDR1 is SEHNR and CDR2 is FQNEAQ in the germline V gene (reference sequence). The CDR3 totals 16 residues. This CDR3 reads CASSQGPITWDTEAFF.

The chain has TRBV29-1 and TRBJ2-7. Germline CDR1 SQVTM, CDR2 ANQGSEA. The CDR3 sequence is 16 residues long. The CDR3 sequence: CSVEDQKYGDPYEQYF.

The V and J genes are TRBV10-3 and TRBJ2-1; TCRdb designates TRBD2, a call that cannot be tested without DNA. CDR1 ENHRY and CDR2 SYGVKD come from the germline V gene. The CDR3 covers 16 residues. CDR3 protein: CAISEPGLADYNEQFF.

The chain has TRBV27 and TRBJ2-7; TCRdb's D gene call, TRBD1, goes unchecked for lack of DNA. The CDR3 length is 16 residues. In germline, CDR1 is MNHEY, CDR2 SMNVEV (reference sequence). The CDR3 here is CASRAYGQGGWNEQYF.

V usage is TRBV4-3 and J usage is TRBJ1-2; the D call of TRBD1 rests on TCRdb alone, since no DNA is present to check it. Germline V CDR1 and CDR2: LGHNA, YSLEER. The CDR3 sequence is 16 residues long. The CDR3 here is CASSQERAGGRYGYTF.

This sequence joins TRBV9 and TRBJ1-2; TCRdb's D call of TRBD1 is untestable without DNA. Germline lookup yields CDR1 SGDLS and CDR2 YYNGEE. This CDR3 has 15 residues. The CDR3 region is CASSAPGTGGFGYTF.

The chain carries TRBV4-3 and TRBJ2-7. This CDR3 is 14 amino acids long. Germline CDR1 LGHNA, CDR2 YSLEER. The CDR3 loop reads CASSQDLERQEQYF.

The V call is TRBV7-9, the J call TRBJ2-3. The length of the CDR3 is 15 residues. Germline CDR1 is SEHNR and CDR2 is FQNEAQ (reference sequence). The CDR3 loop reads CASSISGGSTDTQYF.

The CDR3 reads CASSPTRQAWDQPQHF. This chain links TRBV6-2 or TRBV6-3 with TRBJ1-5; TCRdb's assignment of TRBD1 cannot be checked, as there is no DNA. This CDR3 is 16 amino acids long. CDR1 is MNHEY, CDR2 SVGEGT, per germline.

The chain recombines TRBV20-1 with TRBJ1-6. Germline CDR1 is DFQATT and CDR2 is SNEGSKA (reference sequence). The CDR3 extends over 15 amino acids. CDR3 sequence reads: CSASSGGSYNSPLHF.

The chain employs TRBV7-9 and TRBJ2-2; TCRdb names TRBD1, which stays unverified in the absence of DNA. The CDR3 is 15 residues long. In germline, CDR1 is SEHNR, CDR2 FQNEAQ (reference sequence). The chain's CDR3 is CASSSGAPNTGELFF.

This CDR3 reads CSVEDAKNTEAFF. The chain is built from TRBV29-1 and TRBJ1-1. The length of the CDR3 is 13 residues. Germline CDR1 and CDR2: SQVTM and ANQGSEA.

The chain recombines TRBV29-1 with TRBJ2-1; TCRdb names TRBD2, which stays unverified in the absence of DNA. The CDR3 totals 12 residues. Germline CDR1 and CDR2: SQVTM and ANQGSEA. CDR3 amino acids: CSVGEGTAEQFF.

This chain connects TRBV6-5 to TRBJ2-2; absent DNA, TCRdb's TRBD2 call cannot be checked. From germline, CDR1 is MNHEY and CDR2 SVGAGI. The CDR3 contains 15 residues. CDR3 sequence: CASSYPATGAGELFF.

J is TRBJ1-1 and V is TRBV4-1. Germline CDR1 MGHRA, CDR2 YSYEKL. This CDR3 is built from 15 residues. CDR3 protein: CASSLMGSWEAEAFF.

This chain uses TRBV20-1 with TRBJ1-2; the TCRdb D gene call, TRBD1, has no DNA to confirm it. Germline values: CDR1 DFQATT, CDR2 SNEGSKA (reference sequence). This CDR3 has 17 residues. This chain's CDR3 is CSASSVAGTAYNYGYTF.

This chain uses TRBV4-3 with TRBJ1-1. The CDR3 contains 14 residues. Germline loops: CDR1 LGHNA, CDR2 YSLEER. CDR3 in amino acids: CASSQDGRGTEAFF.